This T cell receptor (beta chain) was identified in a study of blood T cell repertoires in COVID-19. Background on the study: Samples taken during acute and convalescent COVID-19 were collected in the United States, Italy and Spain. In each case, the material was cDNA or gDNA derived from T cells, B-cell-depleted T cells, or PBMCs.

During active infection, Seattle patients enrolled and were then monitored through disease. The length of the CDR3 is 15 residues. CDR1 LNHNV and CDR2 YYDKDF come from the germline V gene (reference sequence). Trimming removed 0 bases from V and 2 bases from J, with 10 bases in between. Study processing details: Reference gene primers were amplified, and this amplification served to estimate nucleated cell counts. Here immunoSEQ multiplex PCR was the method, and the copy in TCRdb shows in-frame clones only, minus some. V, J and clone size are those of that table, while D and trimming were read from the DNA. This table has roughly 440,000 clones, more than 70% appearing once.

The chain couples TRBV15 to TRBJ1-2; D is ambiguous. The sample comprised peripheral blood. This receptor was identified in a woman between 45 and 65 years old with COVID-19, enrolled during active disease. CDR3 sequence: CATSRDPTPNYGYTF. DNA of the CDR3: TGTGCCACCAGCAGAGATCCGACTCCCAACTATGGCTACACCTTC.